This entry concerns a single TCR beta chain. What it binds is not known. This entry belongs to a study of T cells in Graves' hyperthyroidism and ophthalmopathy. Study observations and caveats: Ophthalmopathy and stable hyperthyroidism were separated by a 13 V-J model.

Amplified TCR beta CDR3 regions derived from RNA transcripts. The HTBI primer set was used in a first-round RT-PCR of the TCR CDR3. One entry per CDR3 protein, called by TCRdb with MiXCR from the multiplex PCR reads. The repertoire holds some 550,000 distinct CDR3 sequences, with 16% as singletons. V lost 7 bases to trimming and J lost 3 bases; unmatched junction nucleotides: 7. The CDR3 totals 16 residues. This sequence joins TRBV12-3 or TRBV12-4 and TRBJ2-6, with 9 bases fitting TRBD1. The receptor was derived from a woman aged 40 to 50 with Graves' ophthalmopathy. Sequencing input: blood. The CDR3 region is CASTLGTGLGANVLTF. CDR3 DNA sequence: TGTGCCAGCACCCTAGGGACAGGGCTTGGGGCCAACGTCCTGACTTTC.